This TCR beta chain is drawn from a study of T cell repertoires in cytomegalovirus infection. Whole-study results and caveats: Dominating the ex vivo response were TCR beta clonotypes that were CMV-specific and HLA-C-restricted. Accumulated public TCR beta family frequency recognized individuals carrying CMV together with the relevant HLA.

This clonotype has only a few counts. No antigen is known for it. TCRdb processed the reads anew with MiXCR; each CDR3 protein has one entry. Counted here are around 900,000 distinct CDR3 sequences, roughly 30% occurring once; the ten biggest clones make up roughly an eighth. This sample comprised cultured CD8+ T cells from PBMCs, obtained from culture after CMV antigen stimulation. The receptor comes from a human donor in good health (CMV status not recorded). Some clones in this sample may be carry-over from other donors' samples.

The CDR3 region has the DNA TGTGCCAGCAGTTTCCAAAGAAGGAATTCACCCCTCCACTTT. This encodes CASSFQRRNSPLHF. The chain links TRBV27 to TRBJ1-6, with D unclear. CDR1 MNHEY and CDR2 SMNVEV come from the germline V gene (reference sequence). Trimming stripped 3 bases from V and 7 bases from J, with 10 bases between. This CDR3 has 14 residues.